A selection of T cell receptor beta chains follows, all from one sample in a study of T cells in Graves' hyperthyroidism and ophthalmopathy. TCRdb analysed the multiplex PCR reads with MiXCR anew, one entry per CDR3 protein. This table holds approximately 530,000 distinct CDR3 sequences, around 20% found once. Sequenced input: blood. The receptors stem from a man between 35 and 55 years old with Graves' ophthalmopathy. CDR3s include the opening cysteine and the closing phenylalanine or tryptophan. The order of the fields is CDR3 protein, J gene, clone size, V gene. Clone size is given for some rows only: seen once, a few or many times, or a class if the clone is expanded.

cdr3_aa: CASSFGASGGQETQYF; j_call: TRBJ2-5; clone_size: -; v_call: TRBV6-1
cdr3_aa: CASSISTNGYTF; j_call: TRBJ1-2; clone_size: -; v_call: TRBV19
cdr3_aa: CSARDRNRVGHGYTF; j_call: TRBJ1-2; clone_size: few; v_call: TRBV20-1
cdr3_aa: CSTSGGRNNEQFF; j_call: TRBJ2-1; clone_size: -; v_call: TRBV29-1
cdr3_aa: CSGRTSGDQETQYF; j_call: TRBJ2-5; clone_size: -; v_call: TRBV29-1
cdr3_aa: CASRPAQSNSPLHF; j_call: TRBJ1-6; clone_size: -; v_call: TRBV14
cdr3_aa: CASSFIVRSSTNTGELFF; j_call: TRBJ2-2; clone_size: few; v_call: TRBV28
cdr3_aa: CASSTVPYNEQFF; j_call: TRBJ2-1; clone_size: -; v_call: TRBV12-3/TRBV12-4
cdr3_aa: CASRILNTEAFF; j_call: TRBJ1-1; clone_size: -; v_call: TRBV7-2
cdr3_aa: CASSVAGFQGEAFF; j_call: TRBJ1-1; clone_size: few; v_call: TRBV9
cdr3_aa: CAWTGGRNEQFF; j_call: TRBJ2-1; clone_size: many; v_call: TRBV30
cdr3_aa: CASSPSRDRGDTQYF; j_call: TRBJ2-3; clone_size: -; v_call: TRBV18
cdr3_aa: CASSRGTNTIYF; j_call: TRBJ1-3; clone_size: -; v_call: TRBV9
cdr3_aa: CASSLSSGGRDTQYF; j_call: TRBJ2-3; clone_size: -; v_call: TRBV11-2
cdr3_aa: CASSQGSSGLTDTQYF; j_call: TRBJ2-3; clone_size: few; v_call: TRBV3-1
cdr3_aa: CSARDTGGILQETQYF; j_call: TRBJ2-5; clone_size: many; v_call: TRBV20-1
cdr3_aa: CASSLGHYNSPLHF; j_call: TRBJ1-6; clone_size: -; v_call: TRBV12-3/TRBV12-4
cdr3_aa: CASTASGRSYNEQFF; j_call: TRBJ2-1; clone_size: -; v_call: TRBV2
cdr3_aa: CASSLAPAGGSYGYTF; j_call: TRBJ1-2; clone_size: -; v_call: TRBV12-3/TRBV12-4
cdr3_aa: CASSSSGSLVHEQYF; j_call: TRBJ2-7; clone_size: many; v_call: TRBV5-8
cdr3_aa: CAWSVRQGYGYTF; j_call: TRBJ1-2; clone_size: many; v_call: TRBV30
cdr3_aa: CASSLNLLVEAFF; j_call: TRBJ1-1; clone_size: -; v_call: TRBV7-9
cdr3_aa: CASSLVRGQAFKETQYF; j_call: TRBJ2-5; clone_size: many; v_call: TRBV7-6
cdr3_aa: CATSASGETQYF; j_call: TRBJ2-5; clone_size: -; v_call: TRBV24-1
cdr3_aa: CASSPQTGRDQPQHF; j_call: TRBJ1-5; clone_size: many; v_call: TRBV18
cdr3_aa: CAGRGQGAPGANVLTF; j_call: TRBJ2-6; clone_size: -; v_call: TRBV30
cdr3_aa: CAWSVGGGAVETQYF; j_call: TRBJ2-5; clone_size: -; v_call: TRBV30
cdr3_aa: CASSSRGQAGELFF; j_call: TRBJ2-2; clone_size: few; v_call: TRBV13
cdr3_aa: CASSPLQGSNYEQYF; j_call: TRBJ2-7; clone_size: few; v_call: TRBV6-1
cdr3_aa: CASSFLLPGQGNGYTF; j_call: TRBJ1-2; clone_size: many; v_call: TRBV28
cdr3_aa: CASSSRSGRLSGNTIYF; j_call: TRBJ1-3; clone_size: few; v_call: TRBV11-2
cdr3_aa: CASSSTGYSTEAFF; j_call: TRBJ1-1; clone_size: -; v_call: TRBV5-1
cdr3_aa: CAINDRDRYGYTF; j_call: TRBJ1-2; clone_size: -; v_call: TRBV28
cdr3_aa: CASSSGRQFYNEQFF; j_call: TRBJ2-1; clone_size: few; v_call: TRBV7-8
cdr3_aa: CAWSVGQGRNQPQHF; j_call: TRBJ1-5; clone_size: -; v_call: TRBV30
cdr3_aa: CSATRTGATNEKLFF; j_call: TRBJ1-4; clone_size: -; v_call: TRBV20-1
cdr3_aa: CSARDQGSEQYF; j_call: TRBJ2-7; clone_size: -; v_call: TRBV20-1
cdr3_aa: CASGDTQYF; j_call: TRBJ2-3; clone_size: -; v_call: TRBV7-9
cdr3_aa: CASSPNLSAGNYGYTF; j_call: TRBJ1-2; clone_size: many; v_call: TRBV28
cdr3_aa: CASSPLAGGYKNIQYF; j_call: TRBJ2-4; clone_size: few; v_call: TRBV3-1
cdr3_aa: CASSETGAYEQYF; j_call: TRBJ2-7; clone_size: many; v_call: TRBV6-1
cdr3_aa: CASSYVPLGTANSPLHF; j_call: TRBJ1-6; clone_size: -; v_call: TRBV6-5